There are a few counts of the clone carrying this T cell receptor beta chain. The antigen is not known. These data belong to a study of blood T cells in healthy people across ages. PCR was performed a second time for roughly 7 to 11 cycles using a sample-barcoded 5' primer and a J-beta primer mix. From the 5' RACE reads, TCRdb called clonotypes with MiXCR, one entry per CDR3 protein. The table records about 930,000 distinct CDR3 sequences, 25% to 35% of them present only once. Study-wide points: In these data, TCR beta diversity tracked strongly with naive T cell percentage. Because donor CMV status was unknown, expanded clonotype changes were possibly confounded.

The trim removed 0 bases at V and 4 bases at J, leaving 2 bases unmatched. Germline assignment: CDR1 SGHDN and CDR2 FVKESK. The CDR3 has 14 residues. The data also belong to a second study, concerning T cells of mothers and their children. This second study says: For the second PCR, the M1S primer put in sample barcodes and 2-4 random nucleotides. Sequencing got over 10 million TCR beta CDR3 reads from each mother and roughly 2.7 million from each child.

This receptor was obtained from a woman in her thirties or forties in good health. The chain has TRBV14 and TRBJ1-2, with 7 bases lining up with TRBD1. Specimen: blood. The CDR3 loop is CASSQETGIYGYTF. CDR3 sequence (DNA): TGTGCCAGCAGCCAAGAGACAGGGATCTATGGCTACACCTTC.